This T cell receptor beta chain was recovered during a study of monozygotic twins with cystic fibrosis. The protocol was immunoSEQ multiplex PCR, while the TCRdb copy is restricted to in-frame clones and leaves out a portion. The data show tens of thousands of clones, with 90% to 98% seen just once and 0.17% held by the top ten. Sequenced: blood. This TCR was sampled from a girl aged 2 to 10 with cystic fibrosis.

For the CDR3, the DNA is TGTGCCAGTAGCCAAACGGTAGATACGCAGTATTTT. This gives the protein CASSQTVDTQYF. The V call is TRBV19, the J call TRBJ2-3; D unresolved. V was cut by 6 bases and J by 5 bases, with 9 bases left in between. From germline, CDR1 is LNHDA and CDR2 SQIVND (reference sequence). The CDR3 spans 12 residues.